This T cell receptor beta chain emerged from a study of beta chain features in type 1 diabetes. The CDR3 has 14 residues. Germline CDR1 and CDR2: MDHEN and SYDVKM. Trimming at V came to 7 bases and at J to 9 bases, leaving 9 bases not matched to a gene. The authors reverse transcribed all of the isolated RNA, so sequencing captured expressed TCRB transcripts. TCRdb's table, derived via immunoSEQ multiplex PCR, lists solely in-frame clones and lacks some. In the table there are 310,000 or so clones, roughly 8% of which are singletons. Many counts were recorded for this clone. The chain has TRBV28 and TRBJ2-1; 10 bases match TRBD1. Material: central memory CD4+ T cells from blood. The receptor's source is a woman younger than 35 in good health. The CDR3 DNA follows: TGTGCCAGCATCTCGGGACAGGGGTTCAGTGAGCAGTTCTTC. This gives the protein CASISGQGFSEQFF.